This TCR beta chain was sequenced during a study of blood T cell repertoires in COVID-19. Across the study: Samples of COVID-19 (acute and convalescent) were obtained from the United States, Italy and Spain. From T cells, B-cell-depleted T cells, or PBMCs came the material, which was cDNA or gDNA.

In the study's own analysis: Nucleated cell number was recorded as an estimate derived from reference gene primer amplification. This table comes from immunoSEQ multiplex PCR, and its TCRdb copy is limited to in-frame clones, with some not included. V, J and clone size derive from that table, while D and trimming were established from the DNA sequence. Of 130,000 or so clones in the sample, 85% are singletons; the top ten hold 4.3%. Material: peripheral blood. This TCR was sampled from a human donor in a cohort sampled during active COVID-19.

The CDR3 is CASSDITMNTEAFF. The CDR3 region has the DNA TGTGCCAGCAGTGACATAACTATGAACACTGAAGCTTTCTTT. The rearrangement joins TRBV6-1 to TRBJ1-1; no reliable D call. The CDR3 runs 14 residues. In germline, CDR1 is MNHNS, CDR2 SASEGT. Trimming left V 3 bases short and J 0 bases short, with 8 bases between.